The present T cell receptor beta chain was sequenced within a study of OX40 agonist ivuxolimab in advanced cancers. This table comes from immunoSEQ multiplex PCR, and its TCRdb copy is limited to in-frame clones, with some not included. The table lists some 50,000 clones, about 88% of them singletons. As concerns this clone: Antigen: not known.

The germline CDR1 and CDR2 sequences are SEHNR and FQNEAQ (reference sequence). This CDR3 has 13 residues. Trimming cost V 5 bases and J 6 bases, with 11 bases left between them. Study-wide results and caveats: At 0.1 to 3.0 mg/kg and by week 6, clonal expansion occurred in CD4+ and CD8+ blood T cells.

The clonotype was recovered from an adult with an advanced solid tumor such as melanoma, head and neck, liver or kidney cancer. The source was CD4+ or CD8+ T cells sorted from blood, collected in a trial of the OX40 agonist ivuxolimab. The V and J genes are TRBV7-9 and TRBJ2-1; TRBD2 is a possible D gene (6 bases). CDR3 coding DNA: TGTGCCAGCAGCAGGGCCGGGGGCAATGAGCAGTTCTTC. Translating it yields CASSRAGGNEQFF.